The rows below give T cell receptor beta chains drawn from one sample of a study of cytomegalovirus exposure and HLA in healthy donors. Measured with immunoSEQ multiplex PCR; TCRdb has only the in-frame clones, and not every one. The table includes approximately 54,000 clones, around 90% detected once. Specimen: PBMCs. These receptors all come from a woman under 30 in good health and CMV-seropositive. CDR3s include the opening cysteine and the closing phenylalanine or tryptophan. The order of the fields is J gene, clone size, D gene, V gene, CDR3 DNA, CDR3 protein. The D gene is left open where the match is weak. Some rows mark clone size as missing; the rest say once, few, many or name a class of expanded clone.

j_call: TRBJ1-3
clone_size: .
d_call: .
v_call: TRBV30
cdr3_nt: TGTGCCTTTACCGAAAGGAGGACCGCTGGAAACACCATATATTTT
cdr3_aa: CAFTERRTAGNTIYF

j_call: TRBJ1-2
clone_size: .
d_call: TRBD1
v_call: TRBV6-5
cdr3_nt: TGTGCCATCAGTACGGGACAGGGGCAACTTTTCTTC
cdr3_aa: CAISTGQGQLFF

j_call: TRBJ2-2
clone_size: .
d_call: TRBD2
v_call: TRBV19
cdr3_nt: TGTGCCAGTACCCTTGGAAGCGGGGGGTACACCGGGGAGCTGTTTTTT
cdr3_aa: CASTLGSGGYTGELFF

j_call: TRBJ2-7
clone_size: .
d_call: TRBD1
v_call: TRBV29-1
cdr3_nt: TGCAGCGTAAACCGGGACAGGGGTTCCTACGAGCAGTACTTC
cdr3_aa: CSVNRDRGSYEQYF

j_call: TRBJ2-7
clone_size: .
d_call: .
v_call: TRBV27
cdr3_nt: TGTGCCAGCAGCTTCTCCAGTCCCTACGAGCAGTACTTC
cdr3_aa: CASSFSSPYEQYF

j_call: TRBJ1-2
clone_size: .
d_call: .
v_call: TRBV28
cdr3_nt: TGTGCCAGCAGTTTAGTCGGCTATGGCTACACCTTC
cdr3_aa: CASSLVGYGYTF

j_call: TRBJ2-1
clone_size: .
d_call: .
v_call: TRBV7-2
cdr3_nt: TGTGCCAGCAGCCTGGGACATCTTTACAATGAGCAGTTCTTC
cdr3_aa: CASSLGHLYNEQFF

j_call: TRBJ2-1
clone_size: .
d_call: .
v_call: TRBV12-5
cdr3_nt: TGTGCTAGTGGTTTGGGCCAGGGATTCGGTCAGTTCTTC
cdr3_aa: CASGLGQGFGQFF

j_call: TRBJ1-4
clone_size: .
d_call: TRBD1
v_call: TRBV27
cdr3_nt: TGTGCCAGTGGAGCGGACAGGGGGCTTGAAAAACTGTTTTTT
cdr3_aa: CASGADRGLEKLFF

j_call: TRBJ2-3
clone_size: .
d_call: TRBD1
v_call: TRBV9
cdr3_nt: TGTGCCAGCAGCGTAGCCAGGGGTGTGGGACAGTCCACAGATACGCAGTATTTT
cdr3_aa: CASSVARGVGQSTDTQYF

j_call: TRBJ1-3
clone_size: .
d_call: .
v_call: TRBV6-5
cdr3_nt: TGTGCCAGCAGTATGGGCCGGGGGGTTGGAAACACCATATATTTT
cdr3_aa: CASSMGRGVGNTIYF

j_call: TRBJ1-4
clone_size: .
d_call: .
v_call: TRBV5-1
cdr3_nt: TGCGCCAGCAGCCCTTCGACAGCGGGTAATGAAAAACTGTTTTTT
cdr3_aa: CASSPSTAGNEKLFF

j_call: TRBJ2-2
clone_size: .
d_call: TRBD1
v_call: TRBV4-2
cdr3_nt: TGTGCCAGCAGCCCAAACAGGGGGCGCGGCACCGGGGAGCTGTTTTTT
cdr3_aa: CASSPNRGRGTGELFF

j_call: TRBJ1-2
clone_size: .
d_call: .
v_call: TRBV28
cdr3_nt: TGTGCCAGCAGTTTATCTGCGTTCTTCGTTGACAGAAACTATGGCTACACCTTC
cdr3_aa: CASSLSAFFVDRNYGYTF

j_call: TRBJ2-2
clone_size: once
d_call: TRBD1
v_call: TRBV6-5
cdr3_nt: TGTGCCAGCAGTTACTTAGGACAGGGGGGCGGCGGGGAGCTGTTTTTT
cdr3_aa: CASSYLGQGGGGELFF

j_call: TRBJ1-5
clone_size: .
d_call: TRBD1
v_call: TRBV10-3
cdr3_nt: TGTGCCATTGGGACAGGAGAGCCCAATCAGCCCCAGCATTTT
cdr3_aa: CAIGTGEPNQPQHF

j_call: TRBJ1-2
clone_size: .
d_call: TRBD1
v_call: TRBV15
cdr3_nt: TGTGCCACCAGCAGATTCCTCGGGACAGGGGACTATGGCTACACCTTC
cdr3_aa: CATSRFLGTGDYGYTF

j_call: TRBJ1-3
clone_size: .
d_call: .
v_call: TRBV6-5
cdr3_nt: TGTGCCAGCAGTTACTCCCAGGGGCGAAACACCATATATTTT
cdr3_aa: CASSYSQGRNTIYF

j_call: TRBJ1-2
clone_size: once
d_call: .
v_call: TRBV29-1
cdr3_nt: TGCAGCGTTCCTCAGGGAGGCTATGGCTACACCTTC
cdr3_aa: CSVPQGGYGYTF

j_call: TRBJ1-6
clone_size: .
d_call: TRBD1
v_call: TRBV6-5
cdr3_nt: TGTGCCAGCACCCCCGGCGACAGGGGGGCTTCACCCCTCCACTTT
cdr3_aa: CASTPGDRGASPLHF

j_call: TRBJ2-3
clone_size: .
d_call: TRBD2
v_call: TRBV5-1
cdr3_nt: TGCGCCAGCAGCTTGGAACGGGGGGTCACAGATACGCAGTATTTT
cdr3_aa: CASSLERGVTDTQYF

j_call: TRBJ2-1
clone_size: .
d_call: .
v_call: TRBV4-3
cdr3_nt: TGCGCCAGCAGCCAAGAGGGAGTACGCGGGGAGCAGTTCTTC
cdr3_aa: CASSQEGVRGEQFF

j_call: TRBJ2-7
clone_size: .
d_call: .
v_call: TRBV5-1
cdr3_nt: TGCGCCAGCAGCTTGGAAGACAGGAGAGGCGAGCAGTACTTC
cdr3_aa: CASSLEDRRGEQYF

j_call: TRBJ1-2
clone_size: once
d_call: TRBD1
v_call: TRBV4-2
cdr3_nt: TGTGCCAGCAGCCAAGACCGGGACAGGGTAGACTATGGCTACACCTTC
cdr3_aa: CASSQDRDRVDYGYTF

j_call: TRBJ1-2
clone_size: .
d_call: TRBD1
v_call: TRBV7-2
cdr3_nt: TGTGCCAGCAGCTTATCGACAGGGGCGATTTATGGCTACACCTTC
cdr3_aa: CASSLSTGAIYGYTF

j_call: TRBJ2-1
clone_size: .
d_call: TRBD1
v_call: TRBV7-2
cdr3_nt: TGTGCCAGCAGCTACGCCGGGACAGGTTACAATGAGCAGTTCTTC
cdr3_aa: CASSYAGTGYNEQFF

j_call: TRBJ2-1
clone_size: .
d_call: TRBD2
v_call: TRBV28
cdr3_nt: TGTGCCAGCAGTTTAACGGGGGGGAATGAGCAGTTCTTC
cdr3_aa: CASSLTGGNEQFF

j_call: TRBJ1-2
clone_size: .
d_call: .
v_call: TRBV7-9
cdr3_nt: TGTGCCAGCAGCTTGAGGGAGTTGGGGAATGGCTACACCTTC
cdr3_aa: CASSLRELGNGYTF

j_call: TRBJ2-3
clone_size: .
d_call: TRBD1
v_call: TRBV7-3
cdr3_nt: TGTGCCAGCGGGACAGGGGGACTGAGTACAGATACGCAGTATTTT
cdr3_aa: CASGTGGLSTDTQYF

j_call: TRBJ1-3
clone_size: few
d_call: .
v_call: TRBV27
cdr3_nt: TGTGCCAGCAGTACCACGCGATCTGGAAACACCATATATTTT
cdr3_aa: CASSTTRSGNTIYF

j_call: TRBJ1-2
clone_size: .
d_call: .
v_call: TRBV11-2
cdr3_nt: TGTGCCAGCAGCACTTATTCAACCAGGGTTTCTAACTATGGCTACACCTTC
cdr3_aa: CASSTYSTRVSNYGYTF

j_call: TRBJ2-5
clone_size: .
d_call: TRBD2
v_call: TRBV4-2
cdr3_nt: TGTGCCAGCACTTCGGGACTAGCGGACGCGGAGACCCAGTACTTC
cdr3_aa: CASTSGLADAETQYF

j_call: TRBJ1-2
clone_size: .
d_call: TRBD1
v_call: TRBV6-5
cdr3_nt: TGTGCCAGCAGTTCTGTACAGGGGGTACGGGACTATGGCTACACCTTC
cdr3_aa: CASSSVQGVRDYGYTF

j_call: TRBJ2-7
clone_size: .
d_call: TRBD1
v_call: TRBV19
cdr3_nt: TGTGCCAGTAGCCCTACAGGGGGGAACTCCTACGAGCAGTACTTC
cdr3_aa: CASSPTGGNSYEQYF

j_call: TRBJ2-5
clone_size: .
d_call: TRBD2
v_call: TRBV19
cdr3_nt: TGTGCCAGTAGTGATAGCGGGAAAGAGACCCAGTACTTC
cdr3_aa: CASSDSGKETQYF

j_call: TRBJ1-2
clone_size: .
d_call: .
v_call: TRBV6-5
cdr3_nt: TGTGCCAGCAGCCGGAGGACAGATTTTAGCTATGGCTACACCTTC
cdr3_aa: CASSRRTDFSYGYTF

j_call: TRBJ2-3
clone_size: .
d_call: TRBD2
v_call: TRBV6-4
cdr3_nt: TGTGCCAGCTCAATAGCGGGAATCACAGATACGCAGTATTTT
cdr3_aa: CASSIAGITDTQYF

j_call: TRBJ2-7
clone_size: few
d_call: TRBD2
v_call: TRBV2
cdr3_nt: TGTGCCGGAAAATTTGGACTAGACTCCTACGAGCAGTACTTC
cdr3_aa: CAGKFGLDSYEQYF

j_call: TRBJ1-5
clone_size: .
d_call: TRBD1
v_call: TRBV6-5
cdr3_nt: TGTGCCAGCAGTTTCGCGGGACAGGGTGGTCAGCCCCAGCATTTT
cdr3_aa: CASSFAGQGGQPQHF

j_call: TRBJ1-2
clone_size: .
d_call: .
v_call: TRBV19
cdr3_nt: TGTGCCAGTAGTATACTACAGGAACCGGTTGAATACACCTTC
cdr3_aa: CASSILQEPVEYTF

j_call: TRBJ1-1
clone_size: .
d_call: .
v_call: TRBV25-1
cdr3_nt: TGTGCCAGCATGGCGGGGACTGAAGCTTTCTTT
cdr3_aa: CASMAGTEAFF

j_call: TRBJ1-1
clone_size: .
d_call: .
v_call: TRBV2
cdr3_nt: TGTGCCAGCAGGGCCGGGAGGGGAGGCACTGAAGCTTTCTTT
cdr3_aa: CASRAGRGGTEAFF

j_call: TRBJ1-1
clone_size: few
d_call: TRBD1
v_call: TRBV5-1
cdr3_nt: TGCGCCAGCAGACAACGGACAGGGAGCACTGAAGCTTTCTTT
cdr3_aa: CASRQRTGSTEAFF

j_call: TRBJ1-2
clone_size: once
d_call: .
v_call: TRBV11-1
cdr3_nt: TGTGCCAGCAGCACCGACCGGAGCTATGGCTACACCTTC
cdr3_aa: CASSTDRSYGYTF

j_call: TRBJ2-5
clone_size: .
d_call: .
v_call: TRBV9
cdr3_nt: TGTGCCAGCAGCGTAGGAGGGGGAGGGGTCCAAGAGACCCAGTACTTC
cdr3_aa: CASSVGGGGVQETQYF

j_call: TRBJ1-6
clone_size: .
d_call: .
v_call: TRBV6-1
cdr3_nt: TGTGCCAGCACCCCCGTCGGGCTCACAGGGTCACCCCTCCACTTT
cdr3_aa: CASTPVGLTGSPLHF

j_call: TRBJ1-4
clone_size: .
d_call: TRBD1
v_call: TRBV28
cdr3_nt: TGTGCCAGCAGGGACCCCGGGACAGGGAGTGAAAAACTGTTTTTT
cdr3_aa: CASRDPGTGSEKLFF

j_call: TRBJ1-6
clone_size: .
d_call: TRBD1
v_call: TRBV9
cdr3_nt: TGTGCCAGCAAATCACAGGGGGCTCGGTCACCCCTCCACTTT
cdr3_aa: CASKSQGARSPLHF

j_call: TRBJ1-1
clone_size: .
d_call: TRBD1
v_call: TRBV5-4
cdr3_nt: TGTGCCAGCAGCATCGGGACAGCCCTGAACACTGAAGCTTTCTTT
cdr3_aa: CASSIGTALNTEAFF

j_call: TRBJ2-5
clone_size: once
d_call: TRBD1
v_call: TRBV28
cdr3_nt: TGTGCCAGCAGTGAAGCAAAACAGGGGGAATCGAGGTCCCAGTACTTC
cdr3_aa: CASSEAKQGESRSQYF

j_call: TRBJ1-2
clone_size: .
d_call: .
v_call: TRBV4-1
cdr3_nt: TGCGCCAGCAGCCATTCATGGGCAGACACTGGCTACACCTTC
cdr3_aa: CASSHSWADTGYTF

j_call: TRBJ2-3
clone_size: .
d_call: TRBD2
v_call: TRBV6-4
cdr3_nt: TGTGCCAGCAGTGGGACTAGCGGGGGCACAGATACGCAGTATTTT
cdr3_aa: CASSGTSGGTDTQYF

j_call: TRBJ1-3
clone_size: .
d_call: .
v_call: TRBV10-3
cdr3_nt: TGTGCCATCGGGTCATTGTCGGGTGAAACTGGAAACACCATATATTTT
cdr3_aa: CAIGSLSGETGNTIYF

j_call: TRBJ2-5
clone_size: .
d_call: TRBD2
v_call: TRBV4-1
cdr3_nt: TGCGCCAGCAGCCAAGAACAAGCGGGGGGGGAGACCCAGTACTTC
cdr3_aa: CASSQEQAGGETQYF

j_call: TRBJ2-1
clone_size: .
d_call: TRBD2
v_call: TRBV2
cdr3_nt: TGTGCCAGCGGGGGACTAGCGGGGAGAGGGGAATACAATGAGCAGTTCTTC
cdr3_aa: CASGGLAGRGEYNEQFF

j_call: TRBJ2-3
clone_size: .
d_call: .
v_call: TRBV6-4
cdr3_nt: TGTGCCAGCAGTGTAAGGCCAGGGGAAGATACGCAGTATTTT
cdr3_aa: CASSVRPGEDTQYF

j_call: TRBJ2-1
clone_size: .
d_call: .
v_call: TRBV4-1
cdr3_nt: TGCGCCAGCAGCCAAGATAGGGGGGGGAGGACAGGGAAAAGGAATGAGCAGTTCTTC
cdr3_aa: CASSQDRGGRTGKRNEQFF

j_call: TRBJ2-5
clone_size: .
d_call: .
v_call: TRBV28
cdr3_nt: TGTGCCAGCAGACAGGGATGGCAAGAGACCCAGTACTTC
cdr3_aa: CASRQGWQETQYF

j_call: TRBJ1-2
clone_size: .
d_call: TRBD1
v_call: TRBV6-1
cdr3_nt: TGTGCCAGCAGTGCGGACAGGGTGAAAGGCTACACCTTC
cdr3_aa: CASSADRVKGYTF

j_call: TRBJ1-2
clone_size: .
d_call: TRBD1
v_call: TRBV19
cdr3_nt: TGTGCCAGTAGTCCAGGGACAGCTACTAACTATGGCTACACCTTC
cdr3_aa: CASSPGTATNYGYTF